A few counts support the clone carrying this TCR beta chain. The junction had 7 bases not matched to a gene; V was cut back by 4 bases and J by 2 bases. Per the germline V gene, CDR1 is SGHRS and CDR2 is YFSETQ. The CDR3 covers 16 residues. The sample originates from a study of metastatic and nonmetastatic thyroid tumors. No treatment had been given to any patient before thyroid surgery. TCRdb recomputed clones from the PCR reads via MiXCR. The sample has roughly 33,000 clones, about 18% seen once. Sequenced: blood. The gene calls are TRBV5-1 and TRBJ2-2; 8 bases map to TRBD1. The sequence was collected from a male donor with papillary thyroid cancer or a benign thyroid nodule (not recorded which). Some clones in this sample may be carry-over from other donors' samples. CDR3 protein: CASSVWTGFNTGELFF. In DNA form, the CDR3 reads TGCGCCAGCAGCGTCTGGACAGGGTTTAACACCGGGGAGCTGTTTTTT.